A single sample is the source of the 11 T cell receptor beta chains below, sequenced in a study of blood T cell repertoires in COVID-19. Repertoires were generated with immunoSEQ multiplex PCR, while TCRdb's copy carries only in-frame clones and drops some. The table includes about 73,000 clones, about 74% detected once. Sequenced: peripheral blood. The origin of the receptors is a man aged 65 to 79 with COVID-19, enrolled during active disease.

CDR3: CASRQGSGANVLTF. The CDR3 DNA follows: TGCGCCAGCAGGCAGGGATCTGGGGCCAACGTCCTGACTTTC. The chain recombines TRBV4-1 with TRBJ2-6; a possible D gene is TRBD1 (5 bases). Germline values: CDR1 MGHRA, CDR2 YSYEKL. The CDR3 has 14 amino acids. V gave up 6 bases and J gave up 1 base, with 7 bases separating them.

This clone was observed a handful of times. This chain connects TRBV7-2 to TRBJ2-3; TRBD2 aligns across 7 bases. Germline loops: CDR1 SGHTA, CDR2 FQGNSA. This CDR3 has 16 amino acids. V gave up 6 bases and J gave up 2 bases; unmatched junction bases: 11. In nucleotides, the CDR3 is TGTGCCAGCAGTCTTGGCGGGAGAGGTTCCACAGATACGCAGTATTTT. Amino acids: CASSLGGRGSTDTQYF.

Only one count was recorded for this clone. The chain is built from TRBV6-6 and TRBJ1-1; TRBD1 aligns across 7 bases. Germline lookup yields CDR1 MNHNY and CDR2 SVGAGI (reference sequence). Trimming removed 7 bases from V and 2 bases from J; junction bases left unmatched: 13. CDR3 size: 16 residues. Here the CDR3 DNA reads TGTGCCAGCAAACTAAAGTGGGGGACAGCTAACACTGAAGCTTTCTTT. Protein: CASKLKWGTANTEAFF.

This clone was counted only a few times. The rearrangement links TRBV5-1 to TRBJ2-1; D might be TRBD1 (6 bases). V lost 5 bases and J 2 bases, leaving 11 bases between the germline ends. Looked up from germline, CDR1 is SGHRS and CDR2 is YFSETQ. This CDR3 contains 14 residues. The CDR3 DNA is TGCGCCAGCAGGCCGAGGGACACCTACAATGAGCAGTTCTTC. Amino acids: CASRPRDTYNEQFF.

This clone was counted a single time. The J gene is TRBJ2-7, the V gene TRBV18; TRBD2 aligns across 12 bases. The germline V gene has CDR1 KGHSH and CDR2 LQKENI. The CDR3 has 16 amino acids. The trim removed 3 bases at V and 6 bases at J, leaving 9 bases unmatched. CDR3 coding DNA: TGTGCCAGCTCACCGACTAGCGGGAGAGGAGTTAGCGAGCAGTACTTC. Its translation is CASSPTSGRGVSEQYF.

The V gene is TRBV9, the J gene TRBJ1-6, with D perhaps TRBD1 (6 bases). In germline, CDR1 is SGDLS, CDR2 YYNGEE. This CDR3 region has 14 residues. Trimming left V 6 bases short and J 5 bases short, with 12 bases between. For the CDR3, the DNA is TGTGCCAGCACAACAGGGCTAGATAATTCACCCCTCCACTTT. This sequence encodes CASTTGLDNSPLHF. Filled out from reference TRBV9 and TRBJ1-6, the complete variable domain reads DSGVTQTPKHLITATGQRVTLRCSPRSGDLSVYWYQQSLDQGLQFLIQYYNGEERAKGNILERFSAQQFPDLHSELNLSSLELGDSALYFCASTTGLDNSPLHFGNGTRLTVT.

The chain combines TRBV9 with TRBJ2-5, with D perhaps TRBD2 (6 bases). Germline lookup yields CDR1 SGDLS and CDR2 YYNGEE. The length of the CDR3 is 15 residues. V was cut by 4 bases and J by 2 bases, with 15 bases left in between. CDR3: CASSPRTGLQETQYF. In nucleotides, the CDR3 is TGTGCCAGCAGCCCGAGGACCGGACTACAAGAGACCCAGTACTTC.

The CDR3 region is CASSQGTTSGDEQFF. CDR3 coding DNA: TGTGCCAGCAGCCAAGGTACTACTAGCGGCGATGAGCAGTTCTTC. V and J are TRBV14 and TRBJ2-1; 8 bases are a match to TRBD2. V dropped 1 base and J dropped 8; count of bases not matched to a gene: 7. The CDR3 length is 15 residues. From germline, CDR1 is SGHDN and CDR2 FVKESK.

The CDR3 DNA reads TGTGCCAGCAGCTTAGATCAGGGTGGGACTGAAGCTTTCTTT. Translating it yields CASSLDQGGTEAFF. The J gene is TRBJ1-1, the V gene TRBV7-9, with a weak D call TRBD1 (5 bases). V was pared by 1 base and J by 5 bases, with 11 bases between. Germline CDR1 is SEHNR and CDR2 is FQNEAQ (reference sequence). This CDR3 is built from 14 residues.

CDR3 nucleotide sequence: TGTGCCAGCAGCTTGACAGGGGCCTCCGAGCAGTACTTC. Encoded protein: CASSLTGASEQYF. The chain carries TRBV7-9 and TRBJ2-7, with 8 bases identical to TRBD1. Germline CDR1 is SEHNR and CDR2 is FQNEAQ (reference sequence). The CDR3 is 13 residues long. After removal of 3 bases from V and 6 bases from J, the junction contained 4 bases not matched to a gene.

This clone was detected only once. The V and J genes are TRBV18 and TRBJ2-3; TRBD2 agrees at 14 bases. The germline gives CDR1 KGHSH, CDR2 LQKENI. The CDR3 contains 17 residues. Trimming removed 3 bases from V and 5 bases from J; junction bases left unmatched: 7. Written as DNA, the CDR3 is TGTGCCAGCTCACCGGGACTAGCGGGAGCGTGGATAGATACGCAGTATTTT. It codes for CASSPGLAGAWIDTQYF.